The subject of this entry is one T cell receptor (beta chain). The specificity of this receptor is unknown. Qualities for individual bases were not recorded, and no much larger clone is one base off. Using the deep immunoSEQ assay, TCR CDR3 regions were amplified from genomic DNA by multiplex PCR. Genomic DNA extracted from each cell subset was distributed evenly over all wells of several immunoSEQ 96-well plates, and each plate served as one replicate. Each replicate PCR for sorted subsets received approximately 200 ng genomic DNA, equal to roughly 29,000 T cell genomes. The purified libraries were quantified using a Qubit 3.0 fluorometer, sized with a Bioanalyzer 2100, and then quantified again using the KAPA Library Quantification kit. Every immunoSEQ 96-well plate was sequenced on a dedicated single-read 150-cycle Illumina NextSeq 550 flow cell. The paper's processing steps were these. The immunoSEQ output contained only junctional sequences without quality scores, so filtering could not match that applied to full-length reads. Sequences were annotated with PyIR, a Python wrapper for IgBLAST v1.9, using IMGT germline references to assign V/J genes and CDR3. Reads were filtered out if the reads had weak V/J assignments (E-value above 1e-6), no CDR3, stop codons, out-of-frame junctions, or ambiguous translated residues. A V3J clonotype was defined by an identical inferred V gene, J gene, and CDR3 amino acid sequence. The percentage overlap between two repertoires was calculated by dividing the number of shared unique clonotypes by the size of the smaller repertoire. Richness of each repertoire was evaluated using RTK rarefaction, the Chao1 estimator, and Recon v2.1 estimates of unobserved clonotypes. Generation probabilities for all TCRbeta clonotypes obtained by the gDNA method from a handful of donors were computed using OLGA. The table comes from immuneACCESS by way of TCRdb, which keeps in-frame sequences with V and J called. Part of the clones is missing from these tables; in studies checked, under half for an unresolved V gene and the rest for unknown reasons. V, J and clone size are taken as reported in that table, and D and trimming were inferred from the DNA itself. The sample records fewer than 400,000 clones, over 65% of which are singletons. The top ten clonotypes cover 9% to 12% of the sample.

The germline V gene (reference sequence) specifies SEHNR as CDR1 and FQNEAQ as CDR2. Including the terminal cysteine and phenylalanine, the CDR3 comprises 15 residues. Just the 45-base CDR3 DNA is kept, in frame starting at base 1. V sheds 4 bases and J sheds 6 bases, leaving 17 bases between their ends. These data belong to a study of shared clonotypes between healthy human individuals (TCRdb year 2020). Context from the whole study: The cohort comprised two women and three men aged 18 to 49 years. For each donor, CD4 naive and CD4 memory were each given three plates, CD8 naive was given two plates, and CD8 memory was given one plate. To estimate repertoire size and how much clonotypes are shared between individuals, the study performed deep sequencing of blood TCR repertoires from about 5 healthy adults. To increase sequencing depth and limit assay-specific biases, different laboratories used diverse techniques to prepare libraries and sequence TCR repertoires. Per donor, leukapheresis produced somewhere between about 0.9 and 9.5 billion PBMCs. Overall results and qualifications from the work: Because the study included a small number of donors, the genetic and exposure-history diversity represented was limited. Sampling was limited to blood, and TCR repertoires in tissue likely differ from TCR repertoires in blood. Sharing across several donors was observed for about 5% of naive CD4, 3.5% of naive CD8, over 2% of memory CD4, and roughly 0.4% of memory CD8 clonotypes. Naive subsets generally had larger estimated clonotype richness than memory subsets did. Rarefaction of sorted-subset datasets indicated incomplete sequencing despite the large sequencing depth. Clonotypes shared by all four sorted-subset donors showed higher generation probabilities than non-shared clonotypes. Pairwise subsampling indicated that sequencing depth was expected to affect the degree of clonotype sharing among donors.

Donors were healthy HIV-negative adults with no recently reported acute infections or vaccinations. All donors were Caucasian adults living in Nashville, Tennessee, USA. CD4+ T cells were enriched through magnetic negative selection, after which naive cells were positively selected on CD45RA and the remaining negative fraction served as the memory subset. Blood was obtained by leukapheresis, after which PBMCs were separated by Ficoll-Histopaque density gradient centrifugation and cryopreserved in liquid nitrogen vapor phase. Analytical flow cytometry was used to check the purity and quantity of every magnetically sorted T cell population. From each sorted fraction, genomic DNA was isolated and quantified by UV absorbance on a Nanodrop 2000c.

This chain joins TRBV7-9 to TRBJ2-3, with no reliable assignment of the D segment. The sequence came from a man between 25 and 39 years old in good health. Sequenced sample: memory CD4+ T cells sorted from blood. The cell subset or site label, as the study defines it: CD45RA-negative fraction. Read as DNA, the sequence is TGTGCCAGCAGCTCAGGCCGGTCGCTTGTGGATACGCAGTATTTT. Its protein is CASSSGRSLVDTQYF.